A selection of T cell receptor beta chains follows, all from one sample in a study of radiation and T cells in renal cell carcinoma. Using immunoSEQ multiplex PCR, the repertoire was profiled, and TCRdb retains in-frame clones only, with some absent. Among about 140,000 clones listed, less than 90% were seen once. This sample comprised blood, obtained from a patient whose treatment included radiotherapy and nephrectomy. These TCRs come from a woman aged 45-65 years with renal cell carcinoma. Both conserved end residues are part of each CDR3. Each record gives: clone size, D gene, J gene, CDR3 length, V gene, CDR3 protein, CDR3 DNA. The D gene is left open where the match is weak. Where a row states a size, it is once, few, many or the class of an expanded clone; other rows omit it.

>.|.|TRBJ2-3|14|TRBV15
CATSRDQISLGQYF
TGTGCCACCAGCAGAGATCAGATTTCACTCGGCCAGTATTTT
>.|.|TRBJ1-1|14|TRBV6-5
CASLQLGMNTEAFF
TGTGCCAGCCTCCAACTCGGGATGAACACTGAAGCTTTCTTT
>.|TRBD2|TRBJ2-5|15|TRBV7-2
CASSEAGGPQETQYF
TGTGCCAGCAGCGAAGCGGGGGGGCCTCAAGAGACCCAGTACTTC
>.|TRBD1|TRBJ1-5|16|TRBV7-8
CASSQRDRAKSQPQHF
TGTGCCAGCAGCCAGCGGGACAGGGCGAAAAGTCAGCCCCAGCATTTT
>.|TRBD2|TRBJ2-1|16|TRBV11-2
CASSLEAGGGYNEQFF
TGTGCCAGCAGCTTAGAAGCGGGAGGGGGTTACAATGAGCAGTTCTTC
>.|TRBD1|TRBJ2-2|15|TRBV7-2
CASSWDRGLSGELFF
TGTGCCAGCAGCTGGGACAGGGGGCTTTCCGGGGAGCTGTTTTTT
>once|TRBD1|TRBJ2-7|13|TRBV2
CASGRQGAYEQYF
TGTGCCAGCGGAAGACAGGGGGCCTACGAGCAGTACTTC
>.|.|TRBJ1-3|13|TRBV6-5
CASRLGAENTIYF
TGTGCCAGCAGACTCGGGGCTGAAAACACCATATATTTT
>.|TRBD2|TRBJ2-3|14|TRBV9
CASSSSGGTDTQYF
TGTGCCAGCAGCTCTAGCGGAGGCACAGATACGCAGTATTTT
>.|.|TRBJ2-1|13|TRBV7-2
CASSLAIRNEQFF
TGTGCCAGCAGCTTAGCGATTCGAAATGAGCAGTTCTTC
>.|.|TRBJ1-5|11|TRBV5-8
CASSLTPGQHF
TGTGCCAGCAGTTTAACCCCGGGACAGCATTTT
>.|TRBD1|TRBJ1-1|13|TRBV30
CAWSGTGKSRAFF
TGTGCCTGGAGTGGGACAGGGAAAAGTCGAGCTTTCTTT
>.|.|TRBJ2-5|14|TRBV2
CASSEALRGQTQYF
TGTGCCAGCAGTGAAGCGCTTCGGGGGCAGACCCAGTACTTC
>.|.|TRBJ2-6|16|TRBV2
CASLQDGGSGANVLTF
TGTGCCAGCCTTCAGGACGGTGGGTCTGGGGCCAACGTCCTGACTTTC
>.|.|TRBJ2-5|15|TRBV7-8
CASSLEGHLKETQYF
TGTGCCAGCAGCTTAGAAGGTCACCTCAAAGAGACCCAGTACTTC
>.|.|TRBJ1-6|13|TRBV25-1
CASESSYNSPLHF
TGTGCCAGCGAGAGCTCCTATAATTCACCCCTCCACTTT
>.|.|TRBJ2-4|16|TRBV5-6
CASSLREGGTKNIQYF
TGTGCCAGCTCCCTTAGAGAGGGGGGAACCAAAAACATTCAGTACTTC
>once|TRBD2|TRBJ2-5|17|TRBV7-2
CASSPQGLAGGEETQYF
TGTGCCAGCAGCCCGCAGGGACTAGCGGGAGGGGAAGAGACCCAGTACTTC
>.|.|TRBJ1-3|13|TRBV28
CASIDFSGNTIYF
TGTGCCAGTATAGATTTCTCTGGAAACACCATATATTTT
>.|.|TRBJ2-7|16|TRBV7-2
CASSLEGGLVSYEQYF
TGTGCCAGCAGCTTAGAGGGGGGTCTCGTCTCCTACGAGCAGTACTTC
>.|TRBD1|TRBJ2-1|15|TRBV7-9
CASSLQGAVDNEQFF
TGTGCCAGCAGCTTACAGGGGGCCGTCGACAATGAGCAGTTCTTC
>.|.|TRBJ2-3|16|TRBV9
CASSFGATSSTDTQYF
TGTGCCAGCAGCTTTGGGGCAACATCTAGCACAGATACGCAGTATTTT
>few|.|TRBJ1-1|16|TRBV28
CASSPSWGPRSSEAFF
TGTGCCAGCAGCCCAAGTTGGGGGCCCCGCTCCTCTGAAGCTTTCTTT
>.|.|TRBJ1-2|14|TRBV19
CASSPSDSNYGYTF
TGTGCCAGTAGTCCATCGGACAGTAACTATGGCTACACCTTC
>.|.|TRBJ2-1|12|TRBV6-6
CASQQRYNEQFF
TGTGCCAGTCAACAGCGGTACAATGAGCAGTTCTTC
>.|TRBD2|TRBJ2-1|13|TRBV9
CASSVGRENEQFF
TGTGCCAGCAGCGTAGGGCGGGAGAATGAGCAGTTCTTC
>once|.|TRBJ1-1|15|TRBV5-1
CASSLASRMNTEAFF
TGCGCCAGCAGCTTGGCCTCACGGATGAACACTGAAGCTTTCTTT
>.|TRBD1|TRBJ2-7|15|TRBV19
CASSLYGTALYEQYF
TGTGCCAGTAGTCTCTACGGGACAGCTCTCTACGAGCAGTACTTC
>.|.|TRBJ2-7|12|TRBV5-1
CASSFDYYEQYF
TGCGCCAGCAGCTTCGACTATTACGAGCAGTACTTC
>.|TRBD2|TRBJ2-5|16|TRBV7-2
CASSLDLAEARETQYF
TGTGCCAGCAGCTTAGATCTAGCGGAGGCTCGGGAGACCCAGTACTTC
>.|.|TRBJ1-5|14|TRBV28
CASSRTVSNQPQHF
TGTGCCAGCAGTCGGACAGTTAGCAATCAGCCCCAGCATTTT
>few|.|TRBJ1-5|14|TRBV30
CAWSVQQGRRPQHF
TGTGCCTGGAGTGTACAACAGGGACGCAGGCCCCAGCATTTT
>few|.|TRBJ1-2|15|TRBV6-5
CASSYSRYGTNGYTF
TGTGCCAGCAGTTACTCGAGGTACGGGACCAACGGCTACACCTTC
>.|TRBD2|TRBJ2-7|14|TRBV5-1
CASSGLAASYEQYF
TGCGCCAGCAGCGGACTAGCGGCTTCCTACGAGCAGTACTTC
>once|.|TRBJ1-5|12|TRBV7-9
CASSSDSGVQHF
TGTGCCAGCAGCTCCGACAGCGGTGTCCAGCATTTT
>.|.|TRBJ1-4|13|TRBV5-1
CASSLDTNEKLFF
TGCGCCAGCAGCCTGGATACTAATGAAAAACTGTTTTTT
>.|.|TRBJ2-7|14|TRBV6-1
CASSEEGRKIEQYF
TGTGCCAGCAGTGAAGAAGGCCGTAAGATCGAGCAGTACTTC
>.|.|TRBJ2-5|15|TRBV4-3
CASSRFAGVSETQYF
TGCGCCAGCAGCCGCTTCGCCGGGGTCTCAGAGACCCAGTACTTC
>.|.|TRBJ1-5|16|TRBV19
CASSTMGTRGNQPQHF
TGTGCCAGTAGTACAATGGGCACCCGCGGTAATCAGCCCCAGCATTTT
>.|.|TRBJ1-5|14|TRBV7-2
CASSSVNSNQPQHF
TGTGCCAGCAGCTCGGTCAATAGCAATCAGCCCCAGCATTTT
>.|.|TRBJ2-3|14|TRBV5-1
CASKGGPSTDTQYF
TGCGCCAGCAAGGGGGGGCCCAGCACAGATACGCAGTATTTT
>.|.|TRBJ2-7|15|TRBV6-5
CASSYSKRVSYEQYF
TGTGCCAGCAGTTACTCGAAAAGAGTTTCCTACGAGCAGTACTTC
>.|.|TRBJ2-5|13|TRBV6-5
CASSYRVQETQYF
TGTGCCAGCAGTTACAGGGTCCAAGAGACCCAGTACTTC
>once|.|TRBJ2-1|13|TRBV9
CASSGGTGNEQFF
TGTGCCAGCAGCGGGGGGACTGGGAATGAGCAGTTCTTC
>.|TRBD1|TRBJ1-2|16|TRBV2
CASRLGQGRTNYGYTF
TGTGCCAGCAGGCTAGGACAGGGGCGCACAAACTATGGCTACACCTTC
>.|.|TRBJ1-5|16|TRBV7-6
CASSTDGGPRNQPQHF
TGTGCCAGCAGCACTGATGGGGGACCAAGGAATCAGCCCCAGCATTTT
>.|TRBD2|TRBJ2-7|15|TRBV6-5
CASTRLAGHLYEQYF
TGTGCCAGCACCAGACTAGCGGGGCACCTCTACGAGCAGTACTTC
>.|.|TRBJ1-3|15|TRBV18
CASSPPIGIGNTIYF
TGTGCCAGCTCACCACCGATAGGGATTGGAAACACCATATATTTT
>.|.|TRBJ2-1|10|TRBV2
CASSVYEQFF
TGTGCCAGCAGTGTATATGAGCAGTTCTTC
>.|.|TRBJ2-5|11|TRBV14
CASSQQETQYF
TGTGCCAGCAGCCAGCAAGAGACCCAGTACTTC
>.|TRBD2|TRBJ2-7|17|TRBV5-6
CASSGGTSGFYGDEQYF
TGTGCCAGCAGCGGGGGGACTAGCGGGTTTTATGGGGACGAGCAGTACTTC
>.|.|TRBJ2-7|14|TRBV5-6
CASSGEGTSYEQYF
TGTGCCAGCAGCGGTGAGGGGACCTCCTACGAGCAGTACTTC
>.|TRBD1|TRBJ1-4|16|TRBV5-6
CASSLGIGQGGEKLFF
TGTGCCAGCAGCTTGGGTATTGGGCAGGGGGGTGAAAAACTGTTTTTT
>.|TRBD1|TRBJ2-4|15|TRBV9
CASSTWTGGLDIQYF
TGTGCCAGCAGCACATGGACAGGGGGATTGGACATTCAGTACTTC
>.|.|TRBJ1-1|14|TRBV5-1
CASRQGPAGTEAFF
TGCGCCAGCAGACAGGGACCAGCTGGCACTGAAGCTTTCTTT